The 28 T cell receptor beta chains below all came from one sample that was sequenced in a study of long-term antiretroviral therapy in people with HIV. Survey-level resolution applied to immunoSEQ assay v3.0. Profiling relied on immunoSEQ multiplex PCR, and the TCRdb table lists in-frame clones only, not all of them. The repertoire holds under 20,000 clones, 90% to 95% seen once, with around 9.3% in the top ten. The specimen was unsorted PBMCs, collected 0.3 years after starting antiretroviral therapy. These receptors all stem from a man in his sixties with HIV.

The V call is TRBV30, the J call TRBJ1-4; D perhaps matches TRBD1 (6 bases). Deletions cut 1 base from V and 8 bases from J, with 20 bases between. CDR3 length: 16 amino acids. In germline, CDR1 is GTSNPN, CDR2 SVGIG (reference sequence). The CDR3 here is CAWSGLGGPTREKLFF. CDR3 sequence (DNA): TGTGCCTGGAGTGGCCTCGGGGGCCCTACCAGGGAAAAACTGTTTTTT. Full variable domain (remainder filled in from reference TRBV30 and TRBJ1-4): SQTIHQWPATLVQPVGSPLSLECTVEGTSNPNLYWYRQAAGRGLQLLFYSVGIGQISSEVPQNLSASRPQDRQFILSSKKLLLSDSGFYLCAWSGLGGPTREKLFFGSGTQLSVL.

In the case of this clone: The same CDR3 can be traced to other DNA sequences in this sample. The chain employs TRBV5-1 and TRBJ2-5, with D unclear. The V gene lost 0 bases and the J gene lost 1 base, with 7 bases spanning the gap. There are 14 residues in the CDR3. Germline CDR1 reads SGHRS; CDR2 reads YFSETQ. CDR3 in DNA: TGCGCCAGCAGCTTGGGTCCAGGCCAAGAGACCCAGTACTTC. Protein product: CASSLGPGQETQYF.

This chain joins TRBV5-4 and TRBJ2-1; D not certain. Germline V gene lookup returns CDR1 SGHNT and CDR2 YYREEE (reference sequence). The CDR3 is made up of 14 amino acids. Deletions cut 4 bases from V and 4 bases from J, with 12 bases between. The CDR3 spells CASSAADAYNEQFF. The CDR3 nucleotides are TGTGCCAGCAGCGCCGCCGACGCGTACAATGAGCAGTTCTTC.

The genes are TRBV9 and TRBJ1-6; 9 positions match TRBD1. This CDR3 has 16 amino acids. Looked up from germline, CDR1 is SGDLS and CDR2 is YYNGEE. With 3 bases clipped from V and 6 bases from J, the junction kept 7 bases outside the gene matches. The CDR3 sequence is CASSEQGTGTNSPLHF. The CDR3 DNA follows: TGTGCCAGCAGCGAGCAAGGGACAGGGACTAATTCACCCCTCCACTTT.

The chain employs TRBV9 and TRBJ2-1, with D possibly matching TRBD1 (6 bases). V shed 3 bases and J shed 6 bases, with 19 bases lying between them. Germline V CDR1 and CDR2: SGDLS, YYNGEE. The CDR3 contains 16 residues. CDR3 nucleotides: TGTGCCAGCAGCGGGCCGCCAGGGGAAATAGGCAATGAGCAGTTCTTC. Protein sequence: CASSGPPGEIGNEQFF.

The V gene is TRBV7-8, the J gene TRBJ2-2; D is undetermined. Looked up from germline, CDR1 is SGHVS and CDR2 is FQNEAQ. Trimming pared 5 bases from V and 8 bases from J, leaving 9 bases between. The CDR3 length is 12 residues. The CDR3 loop reads CASSASVGELFF. CDR3 DNA sequence: TGTGCCAGCAGCGCTTCGGTTGGGGAGCTGTTTTTT.

This CDR3 reads CASSLYYYEQYF. CDR3 nucleotide sequence: TGTGCCAGCAGCTTATATTACTACGAGCAGTACTTC. The chain combines TRBV11-2 with TRBJ2-7; D is unclear. Germline loops: CDR1 SGHAT, CDR2 FQNNGV. The CDR3 covers 12 residues. V gave up 2 bases and J gave up 3 bases, with 5 bases separating them.

The chain links TRBV15 to TRBJ2-2; 11 bases line up with TRBD1. Losses at the gene ends were 3 bases for V and 7 bases for J; bases not matched to a gene: 4. The length of the CDR3 is 15 residues. Germline assignment: CDR1 LNHNV and CDR2 YYDKDF (reference sequence). The CDR3 coding sequence is TGTGCCACCAGCAGGGACAGGGGGCTTAACGGGGAGCTGTTTTTT. Amino acid sequence: CATSRDRGLNGELFF.

The gene calls are TRBV5-1 and TRBJ2-1; D is perhaps TRBD2 (7 bases). The V end was cut by 0 bases, the J end by 7 bases, with 17 bases between. Germline lookup yields CDR1 SGHRS and CDR2 YFSETQ. The CDR3 length is 16 residues. CDR3 in DNA: TGCGCCAGCAGCTTGGGGGGCGGGGGCCTTTGGAATGAGCAGTTCTTC. This gives the protein CASSLGGGGLWNEQFF.

V is TRBV5-5 and J is TRBJ2-5; 9 nucleotides align to TRBD2. The CDR3 loop spans 16 amino acids. J was trimmed by 2 bases and V by 4 bases; bases with no gene match: 9. The germline gives CDR1 SGHKS, CDR2 YYEKEE (reference sequence). Here the CDR3 DNA reads TGTGCCAGCAGCCTAGGCTGGCGGGGGGGTCAAGAGACCCAGTACTTC. The encoded protein is CASSLGWRGGQETQYF. The full variable domain, with the rest looked up from reference TRBV5-5 and TRBJ2-5, is DAGVTQSPTHLIKTRGQQVTLRCSPISGHKSVSWYQQVLGQGPQFIFQYYEKEERGRGNFPDRFSARQFPNYSSELNVNALLLGDSALYLCASSLGWRGGQETQYFGPGTRLLVL.

This clone was counted once. J is TRBJ1-1 and V is TRBV18; no reliable D call. V lost 4 bases and J 3 bases, leaving 9 bases between the germline ends. This CDR3 spans 13 amino acids. In germline, CDR1 is KGHSH, CDR2 LQKENI. The CDR3 DNA reads as TGTGCCAGCTCACGTGAGAGAGACACTGAAGCTTTCTTT. Translated: CASSRERDTEAFF.

The chain joins TRBV4-3 to TRBJ1-4, with TRBD1 matching over 11 bases. The germline gives CDR1 LGHNA, CDR2 YSLEER. Trimming cost V 4 bases and J 4 bases; bases outside gene matches: 11. This CDR3 contains 18 residues. CDR3 DNA sequence: TGCGCCAGCAGCCCCCGAATCCGGACAGGGGGCTATAATGAAAAACTGTTTTTT. The encoded protein is CASSPRIRTGGYNEKLFF.

The V and J genes are TRBV5-4 and TRBJ1-2, with 8 positions matching TRBD1. Germline-derived CDR1 and CDR2 are SGHNT and YYREEE (reference sequence). With V trimmed by 5 bases and J by 8 bases, 5 bases remained unmatched. The CDR3 spans 12 residues. The CDR3 DNA follows: TGTGCCAGCAGGTCAGGGGGCGTCGGCTACACCTTC. This sequence encodes CASRSGGVGYTF.

The chain is built from TRBV5-6 and TRBJ1-1, with D perhaps matching TRBD1 (6 bases). Trimming shortened V by 4 bases and J by 8 bases, and 18 bases separated the two germline ends. CDR3 length equals 14 residues. CDR1 is SGHDT, CDR2 YYEEEE, per germline. The CDR3 reads CASSNRVAEREAFF. CDR3 bases: TGTGCCAGCAGCAACAGGGTGGCGGAACGGGAAGCTTTCTTT. Together with reference TRBV5-6 and TRBJ1-1, the CDR3 gives the full variable domain: DAGVTQSPTHLIKTRGQQVTLRCSPKSGHDTVSWYQQALGQGPQFIFQYYEEEERQRGNFPDRFSGHQFPNYSSELNVNALLLGDSALYLCASSNRVAEREAFFGQGTRLTVV.

The chain couples TRBV5-4 to TRBJ2-7, with 9 nucleotides matching TRBD1. Germline lookup yields CDR1 SGHNT and CDR2 YYREEE (reference sequence). There are 15 residues in the CDR3. After removal of 0 bases from V and 5 bases from J, the junction contained 6 bases not matched to a gene. The CDR3, as DNA: TGTGCCAGCAGCTTGGTTGGGGACAGGGCCGACGAGCAGTACTTC. Amino acid sequence: CASSLVGDRADEQYF.

As DNA, the CDR3 is TGTGCCAGCAGTGGCACCGAGCCGGTTGCAACTAATGAAAAACTGTTTTTT. Its protein product is CASSGTEPVATNEKLFF. V usage is TRBV6-4 and J usage is TRBJ1-4; D ambiguous. The CDR3 contains 17 residues. V gave up 4 bases and J gave up 0 bases, with 15 bases separating them. Germline-derived CDR1 and CDR2 are MRHNA and SNTAGT.

The chain has TRBV5-8 and TRBJ2-3, with D perhaps assigned TRBD1 or TRBD2 (6 bases each). Germline CDR1 SGHTS, CDR2 YDEGEE. This CDR3 region has 17 residues. Trimming stripped 4 bases from V and 2 bases from J, with 20 bases between. The CDR3: CASSRGRLGVTTDTQYF. In nucleotides, the CDR3 is TGTGCCAGCAGCCGGGGGCGGTTGGGGGTCACCACAGATACGCAGTATTTT.

The count of this clone is one. This chain uses TRBV5-1 with TRBJ2-1; D remains ambiguous. This CDR3 has 13 amino acids. V lost 0 bases, J lost 5 bases, and 6 bases lay in between. Germline-derived CDR1 and CDR2 are SGHRS and YFSETQ. As DNA, the CDR3 is TGCGCCAGCAGCTTGGTGTCGGACAATGAGCAGTTCTTC. Its translation is CASSLVSDNEQFF.

The CDR3 sequence: CASSATGTTEAFF. CDR3 DNA sequence: TGTGCCAGCAGCGCGACAGGGACCACTGAAGCTTTCTTT. The rearrangement uses TRBV7-2 and TRBJ1-1, with TRBD1 identical over 7 bases. Trimming cost V 5 bases and J 4 bases; bases outside gene matches: 4. This CDR3 has 13 amino acids. CDR1 is SGHTA, CDR2 FQGNSA, per germline.

The chain couples TRBV10-3 to TRBJ2-4, with 7 nucleotides matching TRBD1. J was trimmed by 8 bases and V by 2 bases; bases with no gene match: 6. The germline V gene encodes CDR1 ENHRY and CDR2 SYGVKD. CDR3 length equals 14 residues. The CDR3 coding sequence is TGTGCCATCAGTGAGAAACAAACAGGGGACATTCAGTACTTC. Its protein is CAISEKQTGDIQYF.

The chain has TRBV5-1 and TRBJ1-2; no definite D call. Germline V lookup: CDR1 SGHRS, CDR2 YFSETQ. The V and J ends lost 0 bases and 3 bases respectively, with 3 bases between them. There are 12 residues in the CDR3. CDR3 in DNA: TGCGCCAGCAGCTTGGAAGACTATGGCTACACCTTC. This codes for CASSLEDYGYTF.

This clone occurred a few times. This rearrangement joins TRBV9 to TRBJ1-2, with a weak D call TRBD1 (5 bases). CDR3 length: 13 amino acids. CDR1 and CDR2 (germline): SGDLS, YYNGEE. Trimming pared 2 bases from V and 2 bases from J, leaving 7 bases between. The chain's CDR3 is CASSVEGNYGYTF. The CDR3 region has the DNA TGTGCCAGCAGCGTTGAGGGGAACTATGGCTACACCTTC.

The rearrangement joins TRBV30 to TRBJ2-5; perhaps TRBD2 as D (6 bases). CDR3 length: 13 amino acids. Deletions cut 0 bases from V and 1 base from J, with 6 bases between. Germline V lookup: CDR1 GTSNPN, CDR2 SVGIG (reference sequence). Here the CDR3 reads CAWSVLAQETQYF. CDR3 coding DNA: TGTGCCTGGAGTGTACTAGCCCAAGAGACCCAGTACTTC.

The rearrangement joins TRBV10-2 to TRBJ2-3; perhaps TRBD2 as D (6 bases). V lost 5 bases to trimming and J lost 2 bases, with 11 bases between them. Germline lookup yields CDR1 WSHSY and CDR2 SAAADI. The CDR3 spans 14 residues. In DNA, the CDR3 is TGCGCCAGCAGTCCCGGGACTTCCACAGATACGCAGTATTTT. Translation gives CASSPGTSTDTQYF.

The chain uses TRBV5-1 and TRBJ2-7; D is unclear. V shed 9 bases and J shed 2 bases, with 21 bases lying between them. The CDR3 loop spans 15 amino acids. Germline values: CDR1 SGHRS, CDR2 YFSETQ. The DNA of the CDR3 is TGCGCCACCAGGCGAACGTTAACCGGAGCCTACGAGCAGTACTTC. Protein: CATRRTLTGAYEQYF.

This chain links TRBV29-1 with TRBJ2-1; TRBD1 agrees at 9 bases. Germline loops: CDR1 SQVTM, CDR2 ANQGSEA. This CDR3 comprises 12 residues. The V gene end was trimmed by 8 bases and the J gene end by 6 bases; junction bases not matched to a gene: 5. CDR3 in amino acids: CSSQGASNEQFF. CDR3 nucleotide sequence: TGCAGCTCACAGGGGGCAAGCAATGAGCAGTTCTTC.

The gene calls are TRBV28 and TRBJ2-7; possibly TRBD1 for D (5 bases). V was shortened by 7 bases and J by 3 bases, with 13 bases between the two germline ends. The CDR3 spans 13 residues. CDR1 is MDHEN, CDR2 SYDVKM, per germline. This CDR3 reads CASKARGNYEQYF. For the CDR3, the DNA is TGTGCCAGCAAGGCAAGGGGAAACTACGAGCAGTACTTC.

Only one count was recorded for this clone. The chain couples TRBV5-5 to TRBJ2-7; D unclear. This CDR3 spans 13 amino acids. V dropped 2 bases and J dropped 0 bases, with 6 bases sitting between them. Germline values: CDR1 SGHKS, CDR2 YYEKEE (reference sequence). CDR3 nucleotides: TGTGCCAGCAGCTTTTTCGGCTCCTACGAGCAGTACTTC. Amino acids: CASSFFGSYEQYF.